This T cell receptor (beta chain) was identified during a study of glioma-infiltrating T cells. TCR alpha and beta CDR3 regions were amplified from RNA using iRepertoire nested multiplex PCR. TCRdb passed the multiplex PCR reads through MiXCR, listing each CDR3 protein once. Of approximately 88,000 distinct CDR3 sequences in the sample, about 23% were seen once. This CDR3 contains 15 residues. With 6 bases clipped from V and 2 bases from J, the junction kept 4 bases outside the gene matches. To note about this clonotype: Its antigen is unknown.

General study points: Gliomas, especially low-grade, showed above-expected tissue-blood divergence; non-neoplastic patients showed below.

The receptor was isolated from a human donor with low-grade glioma or glioblastoma, undergoing nonglioma brain surgery, or in good health (not recorded which). This chain connects TRBV12-3 or TRBV12-4 to TRBJ2-1; 10 bases are a match to TRBD2. Sequencing was carried out using glioma tissue, nonneoplastic brain tissue, or PBMCs (not recorded which). The CDR3 region has the DNA TGTGCCAGCAGATGGAGCGGGGGGGCCTACAATGAGCAGTTCTTC. It encodes CASRWSGGAYNEQFF.